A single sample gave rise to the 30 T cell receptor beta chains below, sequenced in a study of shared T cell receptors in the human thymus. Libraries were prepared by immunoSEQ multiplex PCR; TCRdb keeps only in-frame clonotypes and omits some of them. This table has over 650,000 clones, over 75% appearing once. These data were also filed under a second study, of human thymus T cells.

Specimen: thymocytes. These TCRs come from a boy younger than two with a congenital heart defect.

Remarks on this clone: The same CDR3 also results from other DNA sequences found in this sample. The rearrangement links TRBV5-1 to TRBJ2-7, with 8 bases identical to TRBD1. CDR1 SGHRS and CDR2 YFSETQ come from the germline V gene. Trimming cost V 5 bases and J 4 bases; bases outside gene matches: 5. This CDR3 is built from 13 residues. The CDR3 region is CASSYGQGYEQYF. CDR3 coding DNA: TGCGCCAGCAGTTATGGACAGGGATACGAGCAGTACTTC.

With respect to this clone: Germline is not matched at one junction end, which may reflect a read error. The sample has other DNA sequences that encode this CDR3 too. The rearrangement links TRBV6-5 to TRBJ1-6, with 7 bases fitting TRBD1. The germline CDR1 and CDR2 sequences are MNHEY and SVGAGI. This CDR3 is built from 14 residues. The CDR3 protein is CASSNAGGNSPLHF. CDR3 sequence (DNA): TGTGCCAGCAGTAACGCAGGGGGGAATTCCCCCCTCCACTTT.

The DNA for the CDR3 is TGTGCCAGCAGCCAATCAGCGGGGAAGGGGATCTCTGGAAACACCATATATTTT. This encodes CASSQSAGKGISGNTIYF. The chain links TRBV14 to TRBJ1-3, with D tentatively TRBD1 (5 bases). The CDR3 runs 18 residues. From germline, CDR1 is SGHDN and CDR2 FVKESK. Trimming cost V 2 bases and J 0 bases, with 17 bases left between them.

The CDR3 nucleotides read TGTGCCAGCAGCCAAGACTCCTATTTTACCTCCTACGAGCAGTACTTC. Its translation: CASSQDSYFTSYEQYF. The chain employs TRBV14 and TRBJ2-7; no clear D gene. CDR3 length equals 16 residues. V lost 0 bases and J lost 0, with 12 bases in between. From germline, CDR1 is SGHDN and CDR2 FVKESK. The full variable domain, completed using reference TRBV14 and TRBJ2-7, is EAGVTQFPSHSVIEKGQTVTLRCDPISGHDNLYWYRRVMGKEIKFLLHFVKESKQDESGMPNNRFLAERTGGTYSTLKVQPAELEDSGVYFCASSQDSYFTSYEQYFGPGTRLTVT.

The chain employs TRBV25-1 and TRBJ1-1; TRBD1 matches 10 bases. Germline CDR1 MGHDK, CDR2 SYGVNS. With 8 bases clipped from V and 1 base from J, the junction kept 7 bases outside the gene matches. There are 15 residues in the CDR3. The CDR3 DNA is TGTGCCAGCGCCGGGACAGGGGAGGGGAACACTGAAGCTTTCTTT. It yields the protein CASAGTGEGNTEAFF. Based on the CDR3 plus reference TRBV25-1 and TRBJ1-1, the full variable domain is EADIYQTPRYLVIGTGKKITLECSQTMGHDKMYWYQQDPGMELHLIHYSYGVNSTEKGDLSSESTVSRIRTEHFPLTLESARPSHTSQYLCASAGTGEGNTEAFFGQGTRLTVV.

The CDR3 here is CASSDSERGAYEQYF. CDR3 bases: TGTGCCAGCAGTGACTCTGAGCGGGGCGCCTACGAGCAGTACTTC. The J gene is TRBJ2-7, the V gene TRBV2; 7 bases are shared with TRBD2. The CDR3 length is 15 residues. CDR1 is SNHLY and CDR2 is FYNNEI in the germline V gene. Losses at the gene ends were 3 bases for V and 2 bases for J; bases not matched to a gene: 7.

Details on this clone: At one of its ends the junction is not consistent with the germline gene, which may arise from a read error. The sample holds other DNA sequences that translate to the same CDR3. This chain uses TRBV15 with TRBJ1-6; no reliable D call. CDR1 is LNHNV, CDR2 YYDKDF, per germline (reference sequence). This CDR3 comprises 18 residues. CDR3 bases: TGTGCCACCAGCAGAGTGGGCGATCCCAGCTCCTATAATTCCCCCCTCCACTTT. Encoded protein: CATSRVGDPSSYNSPLHF.

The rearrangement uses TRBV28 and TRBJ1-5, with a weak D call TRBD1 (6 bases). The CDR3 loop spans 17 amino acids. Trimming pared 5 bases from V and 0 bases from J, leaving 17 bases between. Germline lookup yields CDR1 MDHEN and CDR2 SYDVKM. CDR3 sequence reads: CASSPTPTGDSNQPQHF. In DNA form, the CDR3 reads TGTGCCAGCAGTCCCACCCCGACAGGAGATAGCAATCAGCCCCAGCATTTT.

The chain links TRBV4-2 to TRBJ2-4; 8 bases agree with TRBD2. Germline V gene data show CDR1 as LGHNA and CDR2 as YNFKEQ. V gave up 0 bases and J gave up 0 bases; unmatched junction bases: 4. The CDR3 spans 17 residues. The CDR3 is CASSQEASGRAKNIQYF. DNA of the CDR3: TGTGCCAGCAGCCAAGAGGCTAGCGGGCGAGCCAAAAACATTCAGTACTTC.

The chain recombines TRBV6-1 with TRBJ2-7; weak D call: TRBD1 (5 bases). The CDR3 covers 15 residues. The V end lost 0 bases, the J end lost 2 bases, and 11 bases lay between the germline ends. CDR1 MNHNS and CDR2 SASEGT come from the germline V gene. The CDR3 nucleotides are TGTGCCAGCAGTGAAGCGAGACAGTCCCCCTACGAGCAGTACTTC. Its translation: CASSEARQSPYEQYF.

The CDR3 DNA follows: TGCGCCAGCAGCTCGGGTACCGCGAACACTGAAGCTTTCTTT. This sequence encodes CASSSGTANTEAFF. The chain has TRBV5-1 and TRBJ1-1, with D uncertain. Germline V gene sequence: CDR1 SGHRS, CDR2 YFSETQ. V was cut by 3 bases and J by 1 base, with 10 bases left in between. This CDR3 spans 14 amino acids.

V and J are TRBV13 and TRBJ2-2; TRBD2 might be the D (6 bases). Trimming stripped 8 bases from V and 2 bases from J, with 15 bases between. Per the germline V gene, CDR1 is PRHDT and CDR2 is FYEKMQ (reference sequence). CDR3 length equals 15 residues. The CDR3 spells CASGGLANNTGELFF. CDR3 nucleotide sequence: TGTGCCAGCGGTGGGCTAGCGAATAACACCGGGGAGCTGTTTTTT.

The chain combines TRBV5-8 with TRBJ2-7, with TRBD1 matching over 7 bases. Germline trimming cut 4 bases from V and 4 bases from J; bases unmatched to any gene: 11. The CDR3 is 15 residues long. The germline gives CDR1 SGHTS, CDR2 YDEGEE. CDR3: CASSKRDRYHYEQYF. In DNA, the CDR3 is TGTGCCAGCAGCAAAAGGGACAGATACCATTACGAGCAGTACTTC.

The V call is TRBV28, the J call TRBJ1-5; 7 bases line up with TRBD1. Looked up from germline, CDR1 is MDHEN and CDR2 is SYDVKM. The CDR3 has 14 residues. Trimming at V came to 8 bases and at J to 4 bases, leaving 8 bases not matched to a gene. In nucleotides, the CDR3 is TGTGCCAGCTATGCACAGGGGTTGAATCAGCCCCAGCATTTT. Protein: CASYAQGLNQPQHF. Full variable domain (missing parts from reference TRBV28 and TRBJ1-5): DVKVTQSSRYLVKRTGEKVFLECVQDMDHENMFWYRQDPGLGLRLIYFSYDVKMKEKGDIPEGYSVSREKKERFSLILESASTNQTSMYLCASYAQGLNQPQHFGDGTRLSIL.

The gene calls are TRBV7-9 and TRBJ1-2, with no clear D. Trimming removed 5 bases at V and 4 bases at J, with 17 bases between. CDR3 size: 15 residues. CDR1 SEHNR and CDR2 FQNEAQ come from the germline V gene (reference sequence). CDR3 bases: TGTGCCAGCAGCGCAAGTGGGAGGACGCTCTATGGCTACACCTTC. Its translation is CASSASGRTLYGYTF.

Here the CDR3 DNA reads TGTGCCAGAAGCCCGCCTAGCGTCCGCTTGGAGACCCAGTACTTC. Its protein is CARSPPSVRLETQYF. The chain combines TRBV5-3 with TRBJ2-5, with D possibly TRBD2 on 6 matching bases. TRBV5-3 belongs to the ORF category, with a function that is uncertain. Trimming shortened V by 4 bases and J by 5 bases, and 18 bases separated the two germline ends. The CDR3 extends over 15 amino acids.

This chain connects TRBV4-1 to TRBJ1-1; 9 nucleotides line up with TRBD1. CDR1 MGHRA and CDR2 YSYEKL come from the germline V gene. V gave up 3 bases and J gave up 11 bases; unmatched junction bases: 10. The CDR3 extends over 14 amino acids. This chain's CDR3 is CASSHRTGVNIAFF. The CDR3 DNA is TGCGCCAGCAGCCACCGGACAGGGGTGAACATCGCTTTCTTT.

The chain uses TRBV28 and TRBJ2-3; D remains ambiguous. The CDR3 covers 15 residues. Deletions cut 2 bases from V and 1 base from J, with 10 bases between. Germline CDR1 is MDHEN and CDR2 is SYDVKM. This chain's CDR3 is CASSLRRLGTDTQYF. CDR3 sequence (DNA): TGTGCCAGCAGTTTACGGCGGCTGGGCACAGATACGCAGTATTTT.

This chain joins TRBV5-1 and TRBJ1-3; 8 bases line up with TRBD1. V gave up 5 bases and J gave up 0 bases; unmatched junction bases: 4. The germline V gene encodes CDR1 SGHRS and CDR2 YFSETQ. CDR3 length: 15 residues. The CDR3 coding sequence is TGCGCCAGCAGGCGAGACAGGGGCTCTGGAAACACCATATATTTT. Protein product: CASRRDRGSGNTIYF.

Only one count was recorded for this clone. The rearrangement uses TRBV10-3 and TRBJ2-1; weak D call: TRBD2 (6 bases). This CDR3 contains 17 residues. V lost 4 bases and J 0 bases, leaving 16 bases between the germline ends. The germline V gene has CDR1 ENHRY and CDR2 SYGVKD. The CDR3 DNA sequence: TGTGCCATCAGTGGCCGGGACTCCAGGAGCTCCTACAATGAGCAGTTCTTC. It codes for CAISGRDSRSSYNEQFF.

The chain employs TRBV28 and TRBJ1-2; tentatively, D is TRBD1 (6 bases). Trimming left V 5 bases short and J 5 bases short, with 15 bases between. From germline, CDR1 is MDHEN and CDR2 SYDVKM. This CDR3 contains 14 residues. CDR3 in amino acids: CASSPGADLYGYTF. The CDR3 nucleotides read TGTGCCAGCAGTCCAGGGGCCGATCTATATGGCTACACCTTC.

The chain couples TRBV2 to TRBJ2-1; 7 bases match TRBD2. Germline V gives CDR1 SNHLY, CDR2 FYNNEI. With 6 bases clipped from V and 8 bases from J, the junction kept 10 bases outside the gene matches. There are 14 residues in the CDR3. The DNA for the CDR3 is TGTGCCAGCAGCCTTGGGGGGGGGTTCGATGAGCAGTTCTTC. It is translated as CASSLGGGFDEQFF.

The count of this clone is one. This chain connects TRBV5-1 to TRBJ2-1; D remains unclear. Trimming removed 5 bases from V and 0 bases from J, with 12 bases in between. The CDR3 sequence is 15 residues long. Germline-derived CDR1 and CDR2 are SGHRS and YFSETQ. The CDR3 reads CASRFDCSSYNEQFF. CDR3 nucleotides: TGCGCCAGCAGATTTGACTGCAGCTCCTACAATGAGCAGTTCTTC.

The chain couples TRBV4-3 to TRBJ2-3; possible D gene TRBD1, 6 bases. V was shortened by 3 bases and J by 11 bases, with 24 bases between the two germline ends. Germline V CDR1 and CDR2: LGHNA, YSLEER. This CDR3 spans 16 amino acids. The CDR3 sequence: CASSQSLFSPPGEQYF. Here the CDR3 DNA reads TGCGCCAGCAGCCAGTCGTTGTTTTCCCCGCCAGGGGAGCAGTATTTT.

CDR3 coding DNA: TGTGCCAGCAGCTTAGCGCGGCTAGCGGGAACTGAGCAGTTCTTC. Protein sequence: CASSLARLAGTEQFF. The chain recombines TRBV7-2 with TRBJ2-1; 9 nucleotides align to TRBD2. This CDR3 is 15 amino acids long. The V gene's germline CDR1 is SGHTA and CDR2 FQGNSA. The V and J ends lost 0 bases and 9 bases, in that order; junction bases with no gene match: 6.

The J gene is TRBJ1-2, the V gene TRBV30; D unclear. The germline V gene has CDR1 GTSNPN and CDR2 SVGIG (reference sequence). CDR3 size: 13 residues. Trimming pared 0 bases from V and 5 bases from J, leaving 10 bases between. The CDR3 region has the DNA TGTGCCTGGAGTGTCTTTCGAGGATATGGCTACACCTTC. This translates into CAWSVFRGYGYTF.

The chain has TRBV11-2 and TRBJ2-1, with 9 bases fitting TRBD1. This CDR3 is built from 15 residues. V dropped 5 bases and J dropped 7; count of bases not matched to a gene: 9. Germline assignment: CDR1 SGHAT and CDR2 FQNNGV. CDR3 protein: CASSAGQGGWNEQFF. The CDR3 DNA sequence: TGTGCCAGCAGCGCGGGACAGGGCGGTTGGAATGAGCAGTTCTTC.

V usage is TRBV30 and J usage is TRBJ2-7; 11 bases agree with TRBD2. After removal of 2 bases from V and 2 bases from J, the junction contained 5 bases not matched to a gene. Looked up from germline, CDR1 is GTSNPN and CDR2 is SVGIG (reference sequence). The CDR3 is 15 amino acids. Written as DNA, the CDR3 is TGTGCCTGGAGTAAGAAACTAGCGGGAGCCTACGAGCAGTACTTC. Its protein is CAWSKKLAGAYEQYF.

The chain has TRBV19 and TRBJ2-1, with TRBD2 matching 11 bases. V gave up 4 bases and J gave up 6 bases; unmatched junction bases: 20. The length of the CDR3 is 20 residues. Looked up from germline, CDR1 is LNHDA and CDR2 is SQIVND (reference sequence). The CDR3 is CASSTSPWGLTSGRRNEQFF. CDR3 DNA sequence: TGTGCCAGTAGTACATCCCCGTGGGGTCTTACTAGCGGGAGACGCAATGAGCAGTTCTTC.

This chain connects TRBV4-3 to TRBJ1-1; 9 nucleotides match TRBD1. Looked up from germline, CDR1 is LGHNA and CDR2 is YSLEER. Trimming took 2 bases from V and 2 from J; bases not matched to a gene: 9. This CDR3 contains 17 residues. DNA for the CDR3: TGCGCCAGCAGCCAACAAGACAGGGGGACAAATAACACTGAAGCTTTCTTT. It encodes CASSQQDRGTNNTEAFF.